Below, 6 T cell receptor beta chains from the same sample are listed, as sequenced in a study of Graves' ophthalmopathy and Graves' hyperthyroidism. Amplification from RNA transcripts yielded the TCR beta CDR3 regions. Second-round multiplex PCR followed a first-round RT-PCR using HTBI primers. Via MiXCR, TCRdb re-called the multiplex PCR reads, giving one row per CDR3 protein. The sample carries under 350,000 distinct CDR3 sequences, under 20% recorded once. The source material was peripheral blood. Receptor source: an adult man with Graves' ophthalmopathy.

This clonotype was picked up many times. One end of the junction does not line up with germline, which may come from a read error. The rearrangement links TRBV6-5 to TRBJ1-5; D is uncertain. This CDR3 has 13 amino acids. Germline V CDR1 and CDR2: MNHEY, SVGAGI. The CDR3 here is CASTYSSNKPQHF. CDR3 DNA sequence: TGTGCCAGCACTTACTCATCGAATAAGCCCCAGCATTTT.

For this clonotype: A much larger clone lies one base from this, so it may be a read error. The V call is TRBV10-1, the J call TRBJ2-5; D is uncertain. Germline V gene sequence: CDR1 WNHNN, CDR2 SYGVQD (reference sequence). The CDR3 length is 15 residues. Trimming removed 3 bases at V and 4 bases at J, with 15 bases between. The CDR3 DNA reads TGCGCCAGCAGTGATCTCTTCTCACCTTTAGAGACCCAGTACTTC. Encoded protein: CASSDLFSPLETQYF.

This clonotype showed up just a few times. In nucleotides, the CDR3 is TGTGCCAGCAGCCTGGCGGGACAAAGTCGACCCGGGGAGCTGTTTTTT. Encoded protein: CASSLAGQSRPGELFF. This sequence joins TRBV3-1 and TRBJ2-2; D may correspond to TRBD1 or TRBD2 (6 bases each). V gave up 4 bases and J gave up 6 bases, with 18 bases separating them. Germline-derived CDR1 and CDR2 are LGHDT and YNNKEL (reference sequence). The CDR3 runs to 16 residues.

The chain uses TRBV12-3 or TRBV12-4 and TRBJ1-5; 11 bases align to TRBD1. The CDR3 loop spans 15 amino acids. J was trimmed by 2 bases and V by 6 bases; bases with no gene match: 3. The CDR3 spells CASRWTGGGNQPQHF. CDR3 bases: TGTGCCAGCAGATGGACAGGGGGCGGCAATCAGCCCCAGCATTTT.

This clonotype was found many times. The V call is TRBV20-1, the J call TRBJ1-3; D is possibly TRBD1 (5 bases). Germline V lookup: CDR1 DFQATT, CDR2 SNEGSKA (reference sequence). The V end was cut by 3 bases, the J end by 2 bases, with 20 bases between. The CDR3 sequence is 17 residues long. The CDR3 sequence: CSASGIARDLPGNTIYF. In DNA, the CDR3 is TGCAGTGCTAGCGGGATAGCGCGGGACCTCCCTGGAAACACCATATATTTT.

This clonotype came up many times. The chain has TRBV11-2 and TRBJ2-2; 7 bases are shared with TRBD2. CDR1 is SGHAT and CDR2 is FQNNGV in the germline V gene. The junction had 12 bases not matched to a gene; V was cut back by 5 bases and J by 3 bases. This CDR3 has 17 amino acids. The CDR3 DNA reads TGTGCCAGCAGCAACCTCGGGCGTCTAGCGGACACCGGGGAGCTGTTTTTT. It specifies CASSNLGRLADTGELFF. The full variable domain, completed using reference TRBV11-2 and TRBJ2-2, is EAGVAQSPRYKIIEKRQSVAFWCNPISGHATLYWYQQILGQGPKLLIQFQNNGVVDDSQLPKDRFSAERLKGVDSTLKIQPAKLEDSAVYLCASSNLGRLADTGELFFGEGSRLTVL.